This T cell receptor (beta chain) was documented in a study of T cell responses to AZD1222 COVID-19 vaccine. In the study overall: The study pooled second doses at about 4 or about 12 weeks.

TCRdb's table, derived via immunoSEQ multiplex PCR, lists solely in-frame clones and lacks some. The top ten hold approximately 3% of the sample, which has around 180,000 clones, about nine tenths seen once. Germline V gene lookup returns CDR1 SGHRS and CDR2 YFSETQ. The CDR3 length is 15 residues. The germline V and J ends were trimmed by 4 bases and 3 bases, with 17 bases remaining between them. On this clone itself: Its antigen is still unknown.

General study findings and limits: Receipt of two AZD1222 doses was followed by a rise in Spike-specific TCR breadth and depth.

The source material was peripheral blood, sampled on day 0 of AZD1222 vaccination. V and J are TRBV5-1 and TRBJ2-7, with D possibly being TRBD1 or TRBD2 (5 bases each). This receptor was obtained from an adult in good health. CDR3 residues: CASSDTGRSVYEQYF. The CDR3 region has the DNA TGCGCCAGCAGCGATACGGGACGCTCCGTCTACGAGCAGTACTTC.